Sequencing of this TCR beta chain was carried out in a study of T cells after yellow fever vaccination. The CDR3 spans 15 residues. V lost 7 bases and J lost 2, with 19 bases in between. Germline V gene sequence: CDR1 SQVTM, CDR2 ANQGSEA. TCRdb independently ran MiXCR on the 5' RACE reads; one entry per CDR3 protein. Among approximately 600,000 distinct CDR3 sequences listed, roughly an eighth were seen once. The source of this sequence is a man aged 25-40 years who received the YFV17D yellow fever vaccine. The sample in question was PBMCs, obtained on the day of the yellow fever booster vaccination. This rearrangement joins TRBV29-1 to TRBJ2-3; tentative D call: TRBD2 (8 bases). This CDR3 is CSGNRGAGVTDTQYF. The CDR3, as DNA: TGCAGCGGCAACAGGGGAGCGGGAGTCACAGATACGCAGTATTTT.